A selection of T cell receptor beta chains follows, all from one sample in a study of T cell responses to AZD1222 COVID-19 vaccine. Libraries were prepared by immunoSEQ multiplex PCR; TCRdb keeps only in-frame clonotypes and omits some of them. The sample carries around 130,000 clones, less than 95% recorded once. The sample in question was peripheral blood, obtained on day 0 of AZD1222 vaccination. Receptor source: an adult in good health. Each CDR3 is given with its conserved first and last residue. The order of the fields is V gene, CDR3 length, J gene, clone size, D gene, CDR3 DNA, CDR3 protein. D genes are given only for firm matches. Only part of the rows carry a size: once, few, many, or a class if the clone is expanded.

V gene: TRBV7-9
CDR3 length: 16
J gene: TRBJ1-4
clone size: NA
D gene: NA
CDR3 DNA: TGTGCCAGCAGCTCCTCGGACAGCCTTTCTTACGAAAAACTGTTTTTT
CDR3 protein: CASSSSDSLSYEKLFF

V gene: TRBV27
CDR3 length: 13
J gene: TRBJ2-1
clone size: NA
D gene: NA
CDR3 DNA: TGTGCCAGCAGTTTTGCCGTTTACAATGAGCAGTTCTTC
CDR3 protein: CASSFAVYNEQFF

V gene: TRBV11-2
CDR3 length: 17
J gene: TRBJ1-1
clone size: once
D gene: TRBD1
CDR3 DNA: TGTGCCAGCAGCTCTCGCCTAAAACAGGGGGAGGCACCTGAAGCTTTCTTT
CDR3 protein: CASSSRLKQGEAPEAFF

V gene: TRBV24-1
CDR3 length: 12
J gene: TRBJ1-2
clone size: NA
D gene: TRBD1
CDR3 DNA: TGTGCCATCACAGGGGAGGGCTATGGCTACACCTTC
CDR3 protein: CAITGEGYGYTF

V gene: TRBV2
CDR3 length: 15
J gene: TRBJ2-2
clone size: NA
D gene: NA
CDR3 DNA: TGTGCCAGCATTCGGACGGGGGAAAACACCGGGGAGCTGTTTTTT
CDR3 protein: CASIRTGENTGELFF

V gene: TRBV5-5
CDR3 length: 13
J gene: TRBJ2-3
clone size: NA
D gene: NA
CDR3 DNA: TGTGCCAGCAGCCTCCACGGGGAGGATACGCAGTATTTT
CDR3 protein: CASSLHGEDTQYF

V gene: TRBV2
CDR3 length: 15
J gene: TRBJ1-1
clone size: NA
D gene: TRBD1
CDR3 DNA: TGTGCCAGCAGGGCCGGGACAGGGGTTTTCGCTGAAGCTTTCTTT
CDR3 protein: CASRAGTGVFAEAFF

V gene: TRBV5-4
CDR3 length: 16
J gene: TRBJ2-3
clone size: NA
D gene: TRBD2
CDR3 DNA: TGTGCCAGCAGCGTCGGGACTAGCGGGATGACAGATACGCAGTATTTT
CDR3 protein: CASSVGTSGMTDTQYF

V gene: TRBV18
CDR3 length: 15
J gene: TRBJ1-2
clone size: NA
D gene: NA
CDR3 DNA: TGTGCCAGCTCATCAGCAACCGGGACCGCCGGGGGCTACACCTTC
CDR3 protein: CASSSATGTAGGYTF

V gene: TRBV29-1
CDR3 length: 16
J gene: TRBJ2-3
clone size: NA
D gene: TRBD1
CDR3 DNA: TGCAGCGTTAGGGGGCCCGAACAGGGTACAGCAGATACGCAGTATTTT
CDR3 protein: CSVRGPEQGTADTQYF

V gene: TRBV18
CDR3 length: 15
J gene: TRBJ2-3
clone size: NA
D gene: NA
CDR3 DNA: TGTGCCAGCTCATCCCCGACTGGTAGCACAGATACGCAGTATTTT
CDR3 protein: CASSSPTGSTDTQYF

V gene: TRBV28
CDR3 length: 16
J gene: TRBJ1-3
clone size: NA
D gene: TRBD1
CDR3 DNA: TGTGCCAGCAGTCCTGCCGGGACAGTGACTGGAAACACCATATATTTT
CDR3 protein: CASSPAGTVTGNTIYF

V gene: TRBV21-1
CDR3 length: 15
J gene: TRBJ2-5
clone size: NA
D gene: NA
CDR3 DNA: TGTGCCAGCAGCACCCCTACAATATCCGAAGAGACCCAGTACTTC
CDR3 protein: CASSTPTISEETQYF

V gene: TRBV5-6
CDR3 length: 16
J gene: TRBJ1-5
clone size: NA
D gene: TRBD1
CDR3 DNA: TGTGCCAGCAGCAGGAATGGACAGGGGGCAAGGCAGCCCCAGCATTTT
CDR3 protein: CASSRNGQGARQPQHF

V gene: TRBV3-1/TRBV3-2
CDR3 length: 17
J gene: TRBJ1-2
clone size: NA
D gene: TRBD1
CDR3 DNA: TGTGCCAGCAGCCAGATCGTCAGGACAGGTTACCCCTATGGCTACACCTTC
CDR3 protein: CASSQIVRTGYPYGYTF

V gene: TRBV19
CDR3 length: 15
J gene: TRBJ2-7
clone size: NA
D gene: NA
CDR3 DNA: TGTGCCAGTAGCCGGGACGGTCAACTTTCCTACGAGCAGTACTTC
CDR3 protein: CASSRDGQLSYEQYF

V gene: TRBV6-5
CDR3 length: 12
J gene: TRBJ1-1
clone size: NA
D gene: TRBD1
CDR3 DNA: TGTGCCAGCGAACGGACAGGATCCTCAGCTTTCTTT
CDR3 protein: CASERTGSSAFF

V gene: TRBV19
CDR3 length: 16
J gene: TRBJ1-5
clone size: NA
D gene: NA
CDR3 DNA: TGTGCCAGTAGTATTACCGGGGACTATAGCAATCAGCCCCAGCATTTT
CDR3 protein: CASSITGDYSNQPQHF

V gene: TRBV11-2
CDR3 length: 15
J gene: TRBJ2-5
clone size: NA
D gene: NA
CDR3 DNA: TGTGCCAGCAGCTTAAATTGGGCAGGGGAAGAGACCCAGTACTTC
CDR3 protein: CASSLNWAGEETQYF

V gene: TRBV5-6
CDR3 length: 16
J gene: TRBJ2-7
clone size: NA
D gene: NA
CDR3 DNA: TGTGCCAGCAGCTTACTCGGGACATCGGAGTCCTACGAGCAGTACTTC
CDR3 protein: CASSLLGTSESYEQYF

V gene: TRBV5-6
CDR3 length: 15
J gene: TRBJ1-2
clone size: once
D gene: TRBD1
CDR3 DNA: TGTGCCAGCAGCTGGGCAGACAGGGGACCCTATGGCTACACCTTC
CDR3 protein: CASSWADRGPYGYTF

V gene: TRBV6-5
CDR3 length: 15
J gene: TRBJ1-5
clone size: NA
D gene: NA
CDR3 DNA: TGTGCCAGCAGTTTAGGCCAGGGGATCGGTCAGCCCCAGCATTTT
CDR3 protein: CASSLGQGIGQPQHF